This T cell receptor beta chain stems from a study of vaccination and CD4 T cells after COVID-19. The wider study: Each individual in the study obtained two doses of BNT162b2 or mRNA-1273 vaccine. For post-vaccine samples, collection took place a median approximately 77 days after dose two, ranging from 14 to 241.

The germline V gene has CDR1 LNHDA and CDR2 SQIVND (reference sequence). The CDR3 runs 15 residues. V lost 7 bases and J lost 5; bases outside the gene matches: 8. Sequenced with the Oncomine TCR Beta short-read assay was DNA taken from cultured CD4+ T cells. One entry per CDR3 protein, called by TCRdb with MiXCR from the PCR reads. The data show some 8,800 distinct CDR3 sequences, around three fifths seen once. Treatment noted: approximately 9-day PBMC culture with coronavirus spike peptide pools or control peptides (ViraFEST assay). For ViraFEST, peptide pools expanded antigen-specific T cells, after which the TCRs were sequenced. Details on this clonotype: As yet, its antigen is unknown.

This clonotype originated in a human donor who had recovered from COVID-19. Sample: CD4+ T cells from blood, cultured in vitro. The chain links TRBV19 to TRBJ1-6, with 7 bases identical to TRBD1. In DNA, the CDR3 is TGTGCCAGTACTCAAGGGACAGCTGATAATTCACCCCTCCACTTT. Its protein is CASTQGTADNSPLHF.